This T cell receptor beta chain was sequenced during a study of beta chain features in type 1 diabetes. Background on the study: Over all samples combined, 107,917,701 sorted cells were examined. Overall study results and limits: Diminished insertions and augmented deletions at VDJ junctions characterized type 1 diabetes patients. Healthy donors had naive, central memory and Treg TCRB repertoires that appeared less similar than those seen among patients.

TCRB transcripts that were expressed got sequenced, as all of the isolated RNA had been reverse transcribed. Generated by immunoSEQ multiplex PCR, the TCRdb table keeps only in-frame clones and is missing some. The sample records about 360,000 clones, around 13% being singletons. Germline V gene data show CDR1 as SGHVS and CDR2 as FQNEAQ. The CDR3 covers 11 residues. Trimming took 5 bases from V and 2 from J, leaving 3 bases between them. Once sorted, every population was more than 95% pure. This clone showed up just a few times. What it binds is not known. Source material: naive CD4+ T cells from blood. This chain connects TRBV7-8 to TRBJ2-5; D gene uncertain. The receptor's source is a man between 18 and 29 years old in good health. CDR3 nucleotides: TGTGCCAGCAGCCCTCAAGAGACCCAGTACTTC. Its protein is CASSPQETQYF.